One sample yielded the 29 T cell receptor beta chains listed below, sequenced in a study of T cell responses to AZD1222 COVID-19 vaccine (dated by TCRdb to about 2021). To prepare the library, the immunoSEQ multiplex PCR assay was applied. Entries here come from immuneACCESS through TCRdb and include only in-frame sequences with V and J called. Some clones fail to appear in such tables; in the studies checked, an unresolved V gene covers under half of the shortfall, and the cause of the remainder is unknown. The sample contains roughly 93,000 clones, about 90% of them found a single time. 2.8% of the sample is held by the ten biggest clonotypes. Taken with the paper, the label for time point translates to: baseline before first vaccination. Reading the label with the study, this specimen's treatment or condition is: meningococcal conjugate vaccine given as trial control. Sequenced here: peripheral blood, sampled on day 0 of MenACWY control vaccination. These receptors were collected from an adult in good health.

Written as DNA, the CDR3 is TGCGCCAGCAGCTTTAAAGTAGCGGGGTCAAATACGCAGTATTTT. Protein: CASSFKVAGSNTQYF. The chain has TRBV5-1 and TRBJ2-3; TRBD2 matches at 8 bases. Germline V gene sequence: CDR1 SGHRS, CDR2 YFSETQ. With 2 bases clipped from V and 7 bases from J, the junction kept 9 bases outside the gene matches. The CDR3 has 15 residues.

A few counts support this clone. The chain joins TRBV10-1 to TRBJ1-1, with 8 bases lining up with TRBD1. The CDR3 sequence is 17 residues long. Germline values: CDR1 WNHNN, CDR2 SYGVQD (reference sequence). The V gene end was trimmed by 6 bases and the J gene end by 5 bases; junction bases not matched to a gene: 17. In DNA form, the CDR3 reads TGCGCCAGCAGGCGAACTGGACGACAGGGGCAGCGGACTGAAGCTTTCTTT. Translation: CASRRTGRQGQRTEAFF.

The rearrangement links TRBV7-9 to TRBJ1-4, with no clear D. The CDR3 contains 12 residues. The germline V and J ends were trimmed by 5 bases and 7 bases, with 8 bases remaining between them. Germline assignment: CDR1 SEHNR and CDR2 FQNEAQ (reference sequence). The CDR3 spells CASSPLGEKLFF. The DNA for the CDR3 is TGTGCCAGCAGCCCCCTGGGTGAAAAACTGTTTTTT.

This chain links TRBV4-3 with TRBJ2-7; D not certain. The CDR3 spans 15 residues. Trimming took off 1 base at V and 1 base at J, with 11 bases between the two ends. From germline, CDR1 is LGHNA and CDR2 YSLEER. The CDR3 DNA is TGCGCCAGCAGCCAAGTGGCAGCCCCTTCCTACGAGCAGTACTTC. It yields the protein CASSQVAAPSYEQYF.

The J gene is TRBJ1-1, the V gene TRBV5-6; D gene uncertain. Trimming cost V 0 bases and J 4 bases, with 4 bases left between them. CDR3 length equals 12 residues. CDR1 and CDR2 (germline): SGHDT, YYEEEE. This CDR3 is CASSLVGTEAFF. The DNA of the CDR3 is TGTGCCAGCAGCTTGGTTGGCACTGAAGCTTTCTTT.

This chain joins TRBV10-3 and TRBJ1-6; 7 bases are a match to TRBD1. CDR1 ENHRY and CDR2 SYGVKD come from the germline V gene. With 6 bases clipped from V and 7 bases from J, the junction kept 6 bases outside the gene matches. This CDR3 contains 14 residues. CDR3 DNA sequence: TGTGCCATCAGACCACAGGGGAACAATTCACCCCTCCACTTT. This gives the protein CAIRPQGNNSPLHF.

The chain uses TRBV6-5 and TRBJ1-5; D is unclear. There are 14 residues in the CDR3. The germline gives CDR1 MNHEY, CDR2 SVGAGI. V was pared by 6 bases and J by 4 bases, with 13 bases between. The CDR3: CASSRALGNQPQHF. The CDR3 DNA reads TGTGCCAGCAGCCGGGCCCTGGGGAATCAGCCCCAGCATTTT.

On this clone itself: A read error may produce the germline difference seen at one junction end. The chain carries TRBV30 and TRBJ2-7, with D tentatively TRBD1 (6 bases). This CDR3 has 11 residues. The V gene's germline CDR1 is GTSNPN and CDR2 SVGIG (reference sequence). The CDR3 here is CAWSVRTVISF. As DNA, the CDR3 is TGTGCCTGGAGTGTACGGACAGTGATCTCCTTC.

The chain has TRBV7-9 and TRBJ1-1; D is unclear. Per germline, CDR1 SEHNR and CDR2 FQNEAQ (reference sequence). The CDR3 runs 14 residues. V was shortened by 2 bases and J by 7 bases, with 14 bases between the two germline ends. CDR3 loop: CASSLKQVYNEAFF. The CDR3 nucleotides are TGTGCCAGCAGCTTAAAGCAGGTCTATAATGAAGCTTTCTTT.

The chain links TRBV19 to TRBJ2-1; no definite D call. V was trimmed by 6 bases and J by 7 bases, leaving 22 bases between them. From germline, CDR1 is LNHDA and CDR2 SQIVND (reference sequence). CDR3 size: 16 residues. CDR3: CASRQLAPGGLNEQFF. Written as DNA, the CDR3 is TGTGCCAGTAGACAACTCGCCCCCGGCGGTCTAAATGAGCAGTTCTTC.

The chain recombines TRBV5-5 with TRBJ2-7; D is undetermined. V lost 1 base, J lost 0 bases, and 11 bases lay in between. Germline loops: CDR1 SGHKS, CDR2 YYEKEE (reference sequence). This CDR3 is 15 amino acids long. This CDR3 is CASSLWADSSYEQYF. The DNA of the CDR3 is TGTGCCAGCAGCTTGTGGGCAGATTCCTCCTACGAGCAGTACTTC.

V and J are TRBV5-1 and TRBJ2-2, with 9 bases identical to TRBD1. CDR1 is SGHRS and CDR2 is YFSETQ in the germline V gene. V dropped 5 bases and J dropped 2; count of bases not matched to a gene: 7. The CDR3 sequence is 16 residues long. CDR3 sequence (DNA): TGCGCCAGCAGTTGGACAGGGGCGAAAAACACCGGGGAGCTGTTTTTT. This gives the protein CASSWTGAKNTGELFF. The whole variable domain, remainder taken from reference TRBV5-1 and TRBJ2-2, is KAGVTQTPRYLIKTRGQQVTLSCSPISGHRSVSWYQQTPGQGLQFLFEYFSETQRNKGNFPGRFSGRQFSNSRSEMNVSTLELGDSALYLCASSWTGAKNTGELFFGEGSRLTVL.

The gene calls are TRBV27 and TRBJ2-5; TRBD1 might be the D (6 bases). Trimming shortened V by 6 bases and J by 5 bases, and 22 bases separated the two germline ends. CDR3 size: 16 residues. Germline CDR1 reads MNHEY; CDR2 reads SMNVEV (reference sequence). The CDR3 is CASSSHKQTGLETQYF. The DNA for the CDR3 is TGTGCCAGCAGCTCCCACAAGCAGACAGGTTTGGAGACCCAGTACTTC.

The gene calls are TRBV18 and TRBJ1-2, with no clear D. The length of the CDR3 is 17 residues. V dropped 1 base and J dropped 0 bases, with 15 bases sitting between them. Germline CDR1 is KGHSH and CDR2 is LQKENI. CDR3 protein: CASSPLRAGRSNYGYTF. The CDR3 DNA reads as TGTGCCAGCTCACCACTAAGGGCAGGCCGTTCTAACTATGGCTACACCTTC.

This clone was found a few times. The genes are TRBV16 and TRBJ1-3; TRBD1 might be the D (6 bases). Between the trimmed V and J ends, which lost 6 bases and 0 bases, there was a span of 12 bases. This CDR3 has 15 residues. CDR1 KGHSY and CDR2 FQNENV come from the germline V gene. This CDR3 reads CASRISGASGNTIYF. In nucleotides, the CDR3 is TGTGCCAGCAGGATCTCAGGGGCCTCTGGAAACACCATATATTTT.

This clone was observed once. The CDR3 nucleotides are TGTGCCAGCAGCGGAGGACAGGGAGGAGAAAAACTGTTTTTT. Protein sequence: CASSGGQGGEKLFF. The V gene is TRBV11-1, the J gene TRBJ1-4, with TRBD1 matching over 8 bases. The germline V gene encodes CDR1 SGHAT and CDR2 FQDESV (reference sequence). The CDR3 totals 14 residues. J gave up 8 bases and V 5 bases, and 7 bases lay outside the gene matches. The variable domain in full, with the rest retrieved from reference TRBV11-1 and TRBJ1-4, is EAEVAQSPRYKITEKSQAVAFWCDPISGHATLYWYRQILGQGPELLVQFQDESVVDDSQLPKDRFSAERLKGVDSTLKIQPAELGDSAMYLCASSGGQGGEKLFFGSGTQLSVL.

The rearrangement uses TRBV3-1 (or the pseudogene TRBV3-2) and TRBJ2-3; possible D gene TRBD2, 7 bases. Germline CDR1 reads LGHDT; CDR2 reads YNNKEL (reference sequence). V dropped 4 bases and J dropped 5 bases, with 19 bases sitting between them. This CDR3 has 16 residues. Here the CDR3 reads CASSPRGGVRGDTQYF. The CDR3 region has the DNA TGTGCCAGCAGCCCCCGAGGGGGGGTTCGGGGAGATACGCAGTATTTT.

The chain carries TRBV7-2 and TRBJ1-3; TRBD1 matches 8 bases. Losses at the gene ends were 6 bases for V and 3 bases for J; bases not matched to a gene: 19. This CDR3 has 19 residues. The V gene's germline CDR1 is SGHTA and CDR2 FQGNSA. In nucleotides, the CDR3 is TGTGCCAGCAGTTATAGGATTATAGGGTCAGGGGGCAGTGGAAACACCATATATTTT. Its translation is CASSYRIIGSGGSGNTIYF.

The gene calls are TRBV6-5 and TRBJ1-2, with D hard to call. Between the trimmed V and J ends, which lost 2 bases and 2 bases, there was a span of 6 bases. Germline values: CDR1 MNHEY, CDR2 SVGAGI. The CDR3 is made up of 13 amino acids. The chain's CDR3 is CASSYTPNYGYTF. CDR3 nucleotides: TGTGCCAGCAGTTACACGCCAAACTATGGCTACACCTTC.

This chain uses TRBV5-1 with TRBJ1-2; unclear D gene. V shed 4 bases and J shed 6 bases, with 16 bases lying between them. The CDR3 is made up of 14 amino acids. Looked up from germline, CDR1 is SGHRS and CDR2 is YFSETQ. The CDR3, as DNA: TGCGCCAGCAGCAGCAGTAAGGGCGCCAATGGCTACACCTTC. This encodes CASSSSKGANGYTF.

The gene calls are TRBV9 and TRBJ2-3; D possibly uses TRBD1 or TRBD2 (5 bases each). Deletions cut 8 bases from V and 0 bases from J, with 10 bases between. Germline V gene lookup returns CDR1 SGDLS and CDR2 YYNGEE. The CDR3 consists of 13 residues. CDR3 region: CASCRDSTDTQYF. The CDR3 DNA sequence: TGTGCCAGTTGCCGGGACAGCACAGATACGCAGTATTTT.

The CDR3 loop is CASSLTDRGNYGYTF. DNA for the CDR3: TGTGCCAGCAGCTTGACGGACAGGGGCAACTATGGCTACACCTTC. The V and J genes are TRBV7-8 and TRBJ1-2, with 9 bases matching TRBD1. The trim removed 3 bases at V and 2 bases at J, leaving 4 bases unmatched. The CDR3 has 15 residues. In germline, CDR1 is SGHVS, CDR2 FQNEAQ.

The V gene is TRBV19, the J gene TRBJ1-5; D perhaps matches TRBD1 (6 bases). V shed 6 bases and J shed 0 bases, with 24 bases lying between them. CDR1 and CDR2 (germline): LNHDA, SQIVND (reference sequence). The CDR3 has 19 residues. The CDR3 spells CASSRRDIAGLDSNQPQHF. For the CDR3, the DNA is TGTGCCAGTAGCCGACGGGACATCGCAGGGCTCGATAGCAATCAGCCCCAGCATTTT.

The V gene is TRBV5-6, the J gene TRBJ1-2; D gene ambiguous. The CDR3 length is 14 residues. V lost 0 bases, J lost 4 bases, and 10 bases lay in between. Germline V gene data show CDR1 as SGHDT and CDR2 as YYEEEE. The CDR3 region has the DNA TGTGCCAGCAGCTTGGCCGCCGTACGCTATGGCTACACCTTC. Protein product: CASSLAAVRYGYTF.

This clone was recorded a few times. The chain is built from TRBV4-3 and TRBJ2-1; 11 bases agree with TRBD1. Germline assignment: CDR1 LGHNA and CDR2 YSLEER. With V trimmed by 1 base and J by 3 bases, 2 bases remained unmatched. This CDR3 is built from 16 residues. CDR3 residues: CASSQGTGGDYNEQFF. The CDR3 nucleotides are TGCGCCAGCAGCCAAGGGACAGGGGGCGACTACAATGAGCAGTTCTTC.

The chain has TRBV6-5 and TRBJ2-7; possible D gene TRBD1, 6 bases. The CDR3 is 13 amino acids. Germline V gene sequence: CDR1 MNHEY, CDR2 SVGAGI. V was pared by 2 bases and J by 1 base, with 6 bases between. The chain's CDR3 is CASSYRGSYEQYF. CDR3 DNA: TGTGCCAGCAGTTACAGGGGGTCCTACGAGCAGTACTTC.

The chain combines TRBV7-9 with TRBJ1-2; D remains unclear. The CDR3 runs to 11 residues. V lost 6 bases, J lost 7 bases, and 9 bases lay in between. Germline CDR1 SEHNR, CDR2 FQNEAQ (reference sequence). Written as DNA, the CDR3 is TGTGCCAGCAGAACCGTAGGTGGCTACACCTTC. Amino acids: CASRTVGGYTF.

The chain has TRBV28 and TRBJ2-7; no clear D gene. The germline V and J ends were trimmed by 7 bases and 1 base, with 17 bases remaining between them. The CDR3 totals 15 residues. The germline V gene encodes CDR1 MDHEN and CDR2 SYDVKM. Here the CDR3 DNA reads TGTGCCAGCACCCCCGTCCACTCCCCATCCTACGAGCAGTACTTC. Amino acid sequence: CASTPVHSPSYEQYF.

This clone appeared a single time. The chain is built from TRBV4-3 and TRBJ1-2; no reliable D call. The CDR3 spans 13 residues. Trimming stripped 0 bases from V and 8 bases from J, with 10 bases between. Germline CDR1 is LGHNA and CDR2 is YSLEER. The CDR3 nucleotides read TGCGCCAGCAGCCAAGATGCGGGGTTAGGCTACACCTTC. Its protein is CASSQDAGLGYTF.